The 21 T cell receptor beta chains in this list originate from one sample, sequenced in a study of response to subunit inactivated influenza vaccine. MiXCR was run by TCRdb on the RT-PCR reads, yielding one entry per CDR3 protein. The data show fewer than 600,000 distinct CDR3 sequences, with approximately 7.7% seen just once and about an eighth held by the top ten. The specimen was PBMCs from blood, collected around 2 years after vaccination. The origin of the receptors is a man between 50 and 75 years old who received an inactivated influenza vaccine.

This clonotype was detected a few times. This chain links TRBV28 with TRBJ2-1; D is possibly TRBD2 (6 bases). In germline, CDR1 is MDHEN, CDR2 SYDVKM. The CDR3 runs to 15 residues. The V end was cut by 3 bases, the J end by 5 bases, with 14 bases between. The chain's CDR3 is CASSFDGGEDNEQFF. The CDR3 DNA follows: TGTGCCAGCAGTTTCGATGGCGGGGAGGACAATGAGCAGTTCTTC.

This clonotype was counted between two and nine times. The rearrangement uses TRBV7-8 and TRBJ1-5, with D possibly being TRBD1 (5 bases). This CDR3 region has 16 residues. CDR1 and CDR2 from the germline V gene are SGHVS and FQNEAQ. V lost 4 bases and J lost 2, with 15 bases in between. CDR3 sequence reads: CASSWSTQGGNQPQHF. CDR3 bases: TGTGCCAGCAGCTGGTCGACTCAGGGAGGCAATCAGCCCCAGCATTTT. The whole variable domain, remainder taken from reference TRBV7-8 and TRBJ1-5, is GAGVSQSPRYKVAKRGQDVALRCDPISGHVSLFWYQQALGQGPEFLTYFQNEAQLDKSGLPSDRFFAERPEGSVSTLKIQRTQQEDSAVYLCASSWSTQGGNQPQHFGDGTRLSIL.

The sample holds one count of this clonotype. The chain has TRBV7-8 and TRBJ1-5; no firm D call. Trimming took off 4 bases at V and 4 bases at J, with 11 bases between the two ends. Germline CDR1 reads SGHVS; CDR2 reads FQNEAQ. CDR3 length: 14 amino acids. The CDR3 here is CASSSLGSNQPQHF. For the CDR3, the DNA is TGTGCCAGCAGCTCCTTGGGGTCAAATCAGCCCCAGCATTTT. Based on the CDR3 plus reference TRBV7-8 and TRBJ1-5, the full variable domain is GAGVSQSPRYKVAKRGQDVALRCDPISGHVSLFWYQQALGQGPEFLTYFQNEAQLDKSGLPSDRFFAERPEGSVSTLKIQRTQQEDSAVYLCASSSLGSNQPQHFGDGTRLSIL.

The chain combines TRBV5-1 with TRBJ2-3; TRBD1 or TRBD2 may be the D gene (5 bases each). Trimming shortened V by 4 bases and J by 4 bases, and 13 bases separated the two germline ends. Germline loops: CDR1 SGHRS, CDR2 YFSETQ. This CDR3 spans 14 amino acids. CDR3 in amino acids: CASSLEGWADTQYF. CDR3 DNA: TGCGCCAGCAGCCTCGAGGGGTGGGCAGATACGCAGTATTTT. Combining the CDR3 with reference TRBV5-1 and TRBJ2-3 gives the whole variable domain KAGVTQTPRYLIKTRGQQVTLSCSPISGHRSVSWYQQTPGQGLQFLFEYFSETQRNKGNFPGRFSGRQFSNSRSEMNVSTLELGDSALYLCASSLEGWADTQYFGPGTRLTVL.

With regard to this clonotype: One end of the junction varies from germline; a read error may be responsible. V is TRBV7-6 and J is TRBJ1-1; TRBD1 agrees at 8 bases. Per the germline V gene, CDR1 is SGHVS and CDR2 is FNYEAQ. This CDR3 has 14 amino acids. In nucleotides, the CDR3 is TGTGCCAGCAGCTTAGGCAGGGGGCCCACTGCAGCTTTCTTT. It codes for CASSLGRGPTAAFF.

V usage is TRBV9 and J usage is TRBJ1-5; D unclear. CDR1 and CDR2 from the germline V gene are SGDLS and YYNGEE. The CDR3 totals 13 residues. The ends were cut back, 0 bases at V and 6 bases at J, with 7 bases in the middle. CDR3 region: CASSVGEGQPQHF. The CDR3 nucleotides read TGTGCCAGCAGCGTAGGGGAGGGTCAGCCCCAGCATTTT.

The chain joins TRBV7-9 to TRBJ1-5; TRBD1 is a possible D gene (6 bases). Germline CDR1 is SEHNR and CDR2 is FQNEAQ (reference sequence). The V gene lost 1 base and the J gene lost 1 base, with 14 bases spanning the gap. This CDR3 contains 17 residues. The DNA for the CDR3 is TGTGCCAGCAGCTTAGACTCAGGGGTAGAGAGCAATCAGCCCCAGCATTTT. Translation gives CASSLDSGVESNQPQHF.

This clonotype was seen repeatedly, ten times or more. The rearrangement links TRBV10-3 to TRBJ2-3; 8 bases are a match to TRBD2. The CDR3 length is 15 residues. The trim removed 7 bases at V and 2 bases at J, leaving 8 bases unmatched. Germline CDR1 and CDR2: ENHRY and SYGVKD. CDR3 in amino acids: CAIMRSGGLTDTQYF. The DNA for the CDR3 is TGTGCCATCATGAGGAGCGGGGGCCTCACAGATACGCAGTATTTT.

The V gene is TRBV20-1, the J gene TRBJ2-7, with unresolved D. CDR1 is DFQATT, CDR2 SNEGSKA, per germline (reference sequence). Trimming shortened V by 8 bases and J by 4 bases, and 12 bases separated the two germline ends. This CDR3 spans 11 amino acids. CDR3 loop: CSYDGAYEQYF. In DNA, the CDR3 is TGCAGTTACGACGGAGCGTACGAGCAGTACTTC.

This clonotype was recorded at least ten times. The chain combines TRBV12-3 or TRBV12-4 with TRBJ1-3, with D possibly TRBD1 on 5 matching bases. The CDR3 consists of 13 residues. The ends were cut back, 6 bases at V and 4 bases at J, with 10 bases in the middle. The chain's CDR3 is CASSQGQGNTIYF. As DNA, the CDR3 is TGTGCCAGCAGCCAAGGACAAGGAAACACCATATATTTT.

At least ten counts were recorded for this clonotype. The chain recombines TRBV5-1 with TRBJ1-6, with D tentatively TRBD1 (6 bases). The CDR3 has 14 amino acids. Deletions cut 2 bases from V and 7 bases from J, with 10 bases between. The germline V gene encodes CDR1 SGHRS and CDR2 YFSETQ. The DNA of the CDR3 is TGCGCCAGCAGCTTCGGGCAGGGGAATTCACCCCTCCACTTT. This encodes CASSFGQGNSPLHF.

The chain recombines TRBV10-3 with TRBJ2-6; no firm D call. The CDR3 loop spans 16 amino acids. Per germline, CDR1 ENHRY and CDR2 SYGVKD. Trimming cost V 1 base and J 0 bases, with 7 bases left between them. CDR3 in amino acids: CAISEWGTSGANVLTF. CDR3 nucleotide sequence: TGTGCCATCAGTGAGTGGGGAACCTCTGGGGCCAACGTCCTGACTTTC.

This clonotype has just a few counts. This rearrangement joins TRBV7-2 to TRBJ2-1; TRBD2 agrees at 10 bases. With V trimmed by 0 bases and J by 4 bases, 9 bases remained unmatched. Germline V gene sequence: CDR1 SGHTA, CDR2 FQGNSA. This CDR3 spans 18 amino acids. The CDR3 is CASSLALVAGGTYNEQFF. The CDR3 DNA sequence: TGTGCCAGCAGCTTAGCGCTCGTAGCGGGAGGAACTTACAATGAGCAGTTCTTC. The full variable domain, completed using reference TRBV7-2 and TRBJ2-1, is GAGVSQSPSNKVTEKGKDVELRCDPISGHTALYWYRQSLGQGLEFLIYFQGNSAPDKSGLPSDRFSAERTGGSVSTLTIQRTQQEDSAVYLCASSLALVAGGTYNEQFFGPGTRLTVL.

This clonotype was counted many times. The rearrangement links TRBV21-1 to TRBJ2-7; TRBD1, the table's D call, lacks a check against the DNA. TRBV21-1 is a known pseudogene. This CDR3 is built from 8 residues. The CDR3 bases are TGTGCCAGCAGCAATCCCCTCTTC. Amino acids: CASSNPLF.

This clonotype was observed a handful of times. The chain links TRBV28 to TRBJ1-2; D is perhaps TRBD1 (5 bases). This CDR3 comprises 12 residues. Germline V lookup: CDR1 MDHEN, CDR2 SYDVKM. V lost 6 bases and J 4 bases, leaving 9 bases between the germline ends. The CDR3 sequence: CASRSDIYGYTF. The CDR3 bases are TGTGCCAGCAGATCGGACATCTATGGCTACACCTTC.

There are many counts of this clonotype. CDR3 sequence: CSVQRDGTSEQYF. DNA for the CDR3: TGCAGCGTCCAACGGGACGGAACAAGCGAGCAGTACTTC. This sequence joins TRBV29-1 and TRBJ2-7; D possibly matches TRBD1 or TRBD2 (5 bases each). This CDR3 region has 13 residues. Germline CDR1 reads SQVTM; CDR2 reads ANQGSEA. V was pared by 6 bases and J by 6 bases, with 18 bases between.

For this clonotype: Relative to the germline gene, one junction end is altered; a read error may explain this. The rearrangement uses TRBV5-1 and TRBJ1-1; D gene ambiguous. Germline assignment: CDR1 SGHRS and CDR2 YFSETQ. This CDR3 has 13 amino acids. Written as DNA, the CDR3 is TGCGCCAGCAGTTTGGTTGGGGTTCAAAGCGCTTTCTTT. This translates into CASSLVGVQSAFF.

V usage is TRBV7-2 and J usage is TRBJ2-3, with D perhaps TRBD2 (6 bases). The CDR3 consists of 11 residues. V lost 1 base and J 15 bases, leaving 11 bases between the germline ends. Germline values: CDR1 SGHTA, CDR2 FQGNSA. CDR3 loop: CASSLGGTRYF. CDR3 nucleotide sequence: TGTGCCAGCAGCTTAGGCGGGACCAGATATTTT.

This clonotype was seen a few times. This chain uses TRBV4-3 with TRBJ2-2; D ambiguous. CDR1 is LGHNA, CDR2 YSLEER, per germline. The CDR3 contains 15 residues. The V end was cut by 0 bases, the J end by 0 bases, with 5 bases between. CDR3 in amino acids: CASSQDGTNTGELFF. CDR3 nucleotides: TGCGCCAGCAGCCAAGATGGGACGAACACCGGGGAGCTGTTTTTT.

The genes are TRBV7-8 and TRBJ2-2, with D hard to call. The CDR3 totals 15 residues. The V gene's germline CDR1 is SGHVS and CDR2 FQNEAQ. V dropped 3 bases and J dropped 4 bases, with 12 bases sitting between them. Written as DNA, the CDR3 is TGTGCCAGCAGCTTTATCTCCAGCCCCACCGGGGAGCTGTTTTTT. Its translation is CASSFISSPTGELFF.

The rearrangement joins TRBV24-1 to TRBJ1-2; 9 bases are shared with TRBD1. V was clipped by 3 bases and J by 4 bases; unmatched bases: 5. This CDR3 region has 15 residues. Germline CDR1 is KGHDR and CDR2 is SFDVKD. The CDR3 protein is CATSDPGTGPYGYTF. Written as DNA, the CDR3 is TGTGCCACCAGTGATCCCGGGACAGGGCCCTATGGCTACACCTTC.